The 5 T cell receptor beta chains below all came from one sample that was sequenced in a study of graft-versus-host responses after intestinal transplantation. Sequenced by immunoSEQ multiplex PCR; TCRdb stores in-frame clones only, minus some. The sample lists some 140,000 clones, around nine tenths seen once, with over 0.15% in the top ten. These TCRs' antigens remain unknown. The sequenced sample was unstimulated CD4+ T cells sorted from spleen or lymph node cells, obtained before intestinal transplant. These receptors originate from a human donor who received an intestinal transplant.

The chain couples TRBV2 to TRBJ1-1, with no clear D. V lost 0 bases and J 3 bases, leaving 5 bases between the germline ends. This CDR3 spans 13 amino acids. Germline values: CDR1 SNHLY, CDR2 FYNNEI. The CDR3 nucleotides read TGTGCCAGCAGTGAAGCGCTTCACACTGAAGCTTTCTTT. This encodes CASSEALHTEAFF.

This chain joins TRBV5-8 and TRBJ2-1; 8 bases align to TRBD2. V was pared by 5 bases and J by 9 bases, with 10 bases of the junction left unmatched. The CDR3 spans 14 residues. The germline V gene encodes CDR1 SGHTS and CDR2 YDEGEE. CDR3 sequence reads: CASRITGGAVEQFF. The DNA of the CDR3 is TGTGCCAGCAGGATCACGGGGGGGGCTGTTGAGCAGTTCTTC.

The chain joins TRBV9 to TRBJ2-2; D possibly corresponds to TRBD2 (6 bases). V lost 4 bases to trimming and J lost 5 bases, with 15 bases between them. Germline loops: CDR1 SGDLS, CDR2 YYNGEE. CDR3 length equals 15 residues. The DNA for the CDR3 is TGTGCCAGCAGCCCCCCCGGGACTCAGACCGGGGAGCTGTTTTTT. Translation gives CASSPPGTQTGELFF.

The chain links TRBV6-4 to TRBJ2-5; D call uncertain. The last part of the DNA fits TRBJ2-7 better; the J call may be wrong. In germline, CDR1 is MRHNA, CDR2 SNTAGT. The CDR3 length is 13 residues. CDR3 bases: TGTGCCAGCAGTGCCACAATGGGGAACGAGCAGTACTTC. This sequence encodes CASSATMGNEQYF.

V and J are TRBV5-1 and TRBJ2-3, with TRBD2 as a possible D gene (5 bases). V was clipped by 0 bases and J by 4 bases, with 12 bases between them. The CDR3 sequence is 15 residues long. Germline V gene sequence: CDR1 SGHRS, CDR2 YFSETQ. The CDR3 protein is CASSLGPAGSDTQYF. The CDR3 coding sequence is TGCGCCAGCAGCTTGGGGCCGGCGGGCTCAGATACGCAGTATTTT.